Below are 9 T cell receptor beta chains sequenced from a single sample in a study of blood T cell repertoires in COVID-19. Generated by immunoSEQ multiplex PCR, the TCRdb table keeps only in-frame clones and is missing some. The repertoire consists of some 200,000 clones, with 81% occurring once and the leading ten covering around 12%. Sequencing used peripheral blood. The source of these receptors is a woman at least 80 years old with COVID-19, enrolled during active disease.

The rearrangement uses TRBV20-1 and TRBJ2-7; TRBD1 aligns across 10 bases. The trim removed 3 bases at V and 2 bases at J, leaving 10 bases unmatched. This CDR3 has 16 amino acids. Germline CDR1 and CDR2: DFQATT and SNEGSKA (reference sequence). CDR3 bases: TGCAGTGCTAGTCTCCGACAGGGGGCGCGAGCCTACGAGCAGTACTTC. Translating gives CSASLRQGARAYEQYF.

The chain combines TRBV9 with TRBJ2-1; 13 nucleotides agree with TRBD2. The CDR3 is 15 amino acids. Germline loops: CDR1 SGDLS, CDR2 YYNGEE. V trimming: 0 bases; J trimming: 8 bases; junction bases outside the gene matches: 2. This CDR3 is CASSVATSGGDEQFF. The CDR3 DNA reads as TGTGCCAGCAGCGTAGCAACTAGCGGGGGGGATGAGCAGTTCTTC.

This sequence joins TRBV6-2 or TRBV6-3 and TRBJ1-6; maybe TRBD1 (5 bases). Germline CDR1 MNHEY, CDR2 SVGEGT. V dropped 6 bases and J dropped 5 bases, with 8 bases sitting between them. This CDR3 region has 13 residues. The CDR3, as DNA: TGTGCCAGCAGCCGACAGAATAATTCACCCCTCCACTTT. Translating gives CASSRQNNSPLHF.

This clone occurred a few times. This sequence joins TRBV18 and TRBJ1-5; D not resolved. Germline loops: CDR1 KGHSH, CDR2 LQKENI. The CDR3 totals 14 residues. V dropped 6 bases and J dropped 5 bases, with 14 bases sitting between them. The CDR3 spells CASSPLAGDQPQHF. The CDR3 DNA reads TGTGCCAGCTCCCCTTTGGCCGGGGATCAGCCCCAGCATTTT.

The CDR3 reads CASSEMVRVRGDTQYF. DNA for the CDR3: TGTGCCAGCAGTGAAATGGTGCGGGTCAGGGGCGATACGCAGTATTTT. The chain has TRBV6-1 and TRBJ2-3; D might be TRBD1 (6 bases). Trimming took off 2 bases at V and 6 bases at J, with 18 bases between the two ends. The germline V gene has CDR1 MNHNS and CDR2 SASEGT. The CDR3 runs to 16 residues.

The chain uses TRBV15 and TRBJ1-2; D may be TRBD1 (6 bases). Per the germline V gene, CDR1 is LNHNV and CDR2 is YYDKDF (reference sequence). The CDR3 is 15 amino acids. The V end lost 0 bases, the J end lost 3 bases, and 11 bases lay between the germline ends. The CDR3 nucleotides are TGTGCCACCAGCAGAGATCTGGGGGCCGACTATGGCTACACCTTC. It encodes CATSRDLGADYGYTF.

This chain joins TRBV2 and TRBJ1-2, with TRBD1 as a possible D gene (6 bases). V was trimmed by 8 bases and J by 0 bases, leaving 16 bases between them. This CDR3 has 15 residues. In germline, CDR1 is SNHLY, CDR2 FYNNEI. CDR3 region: CASDAGQRANYGYTF. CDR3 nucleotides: TGTGCCAGCGATGCCGGACAGAGAGCTAACTATGGCTACACCTTC.

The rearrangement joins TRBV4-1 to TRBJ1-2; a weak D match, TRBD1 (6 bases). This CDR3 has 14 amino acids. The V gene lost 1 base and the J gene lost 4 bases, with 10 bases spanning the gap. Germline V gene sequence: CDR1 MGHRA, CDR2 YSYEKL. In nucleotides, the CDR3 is TGCGCCAGCAGCCAAGTTGGGACATCCTATGGCTACACCTTC. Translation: CASSQVGTSYGYTF.

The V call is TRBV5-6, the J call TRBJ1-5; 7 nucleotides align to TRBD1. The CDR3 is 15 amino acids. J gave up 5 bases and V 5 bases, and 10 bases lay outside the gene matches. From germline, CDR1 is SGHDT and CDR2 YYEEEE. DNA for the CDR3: TGTGCCAGCAGTTCAGGGGGGACTCCTTATCAGCCCCAGCATTTT. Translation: CASSSGGTPYQPQHF. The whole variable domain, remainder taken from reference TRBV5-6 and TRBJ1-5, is DAGVTQSPTHLIKTRGQQVTLRCSPKSGHDTVSWYQQALGQGPQFIFQYYEEEERQRGNFPDRFSGHQFPNYSSELNVNALLLGDSALYLCASSSGGTPYQPQHFGDGTRLSIL.